This paragraph covers one TCR beta chain sequence. This record belongs to a study of OX40 agonist ivuxolimab in advanced cancers. Study-wide background: In this trial design, patients received ivuxolimab intravenously at 0.01 to 10 mg/kg every 2 weeks. Patients undergoing dose escalation presented with hepatocellular carcinoma, melanoma, renal cell or head and neck cancer. Aged about 23 to 90 with a mean of roughly 63 years, they were approximately 80% male.

Clones were read by immunoSEQ multiplex PCR, and TCRdb kept only the in-frame ones, dropping some. The table has tens of thousands of clones, approximately 90% seen once. This CDR3 spans 17 amino acids. Per germline, CDR1 SGHNT and CDR2 YYREEE (reference sequence). V gave up 4 bases and J gave up 1 base; unmatched junction bases: 10. The gene calls are TRBV5-4 and TRBJ2-3; 9 bases line up with TRBD2. This sequence was found in an adult with an advanced solid tumor such as melanoma, head and neck, liver or kidney cancer. Specimen: CD4+ or CD8+ T cells sorted from blood, collected in a trial of the OX40 agonist ivuxolimab. For the CDR3, the DNA is TGTGCCAGCAGCGCGGACTCGACTAGCGGACGCACAGATACGCAGTATTTT. This encodes CASSADSTSGRTDTQYF.